These 16 T cell receptor beta chains came from one sample sequenced in a study of T cells in Graves' hyperthyroidism and ophthalmopathy. The source material, RNA transcripts, was used to amplify TCR beta CDR3 regions. The TCR CDR3 first-round RT-PCR relied on the HTBI primer set. In TCRdb, the multiplex PCR reads were re-called with MiXCR into one record per CDR3 protein. Among about 500,000 distinct CDR3 sequences listed, over 15% were seen once. The source material was blood. These receptors all come from a woman younger than 30 with Graves' ophthalmopathy.

This clonotype was found many times. The V call is TRBV30, the J call TRBJ1-4, with D hard to call. The CDR3 is 14 amino acids. Deletions cut 2 bases from V and 7 bases from J, with 14 bases between. Germline CDR1 is GTSNPN and CDR2 is SVGIG (reference sequence). DNA for the CDR3: TGTGCCTGGAGTAGAGGACGGCTATTTGAAAAACTGTTTTTT. Its translation is CAWSRGRLFEKLFF.

This clonotype was observed a handful of times. The chain combines TRBV6-1 with TRBJ2-7; 8 bases match TRBD1. The length of the CDR3 is 14 residues. V gave up 6 bases and J gave up 3 bases; unmatched junction bases: 7. Germline lookup yields CDR1 MNHNS and CDR2 SASEGT. In nucleotides, the CDR3 is TGTGCCAGCAGGGAACAGGGGGTGATCTACGAGCAGTACTTC. This gives the protein CASREQGVIYEQYF.

This clonotype was seen repeatedly, ten times or more. The chain employs TRBV27 and TRBJ2-1; 7 bases map to TRBD2. Germline loops: CDR1 MNHEY, CDR2 SMNVEV (reference sequence). The CDR3 is made up of 16 amino acids. V lost 6 bases to trimming and J lost 5 bases; unmatched junction nucleotides: 13. The DNA of the CDR3 is TGTGCCAGCAGGTCCTGGGGGGGAGGGCCCAACAATGAGCAGTTCTTC. It is translated as CASRSWGGGPNNEQFF.

This clonotype was seen ten or more times. This chain joins TRBV6-1 and TRBJ2-6; 7 nucleotides align to TRBD1. This CDR3 contains 15 residues. Trimming at V came to 6 bases and at J to 4 bases, leaving 6 bases not matched to a gene. CDR1 is MNHNS and CDR2 is SASEGT in the germline V gene. The CDR3 is CASSPGTVGANVLTF. Written as DNA, the CDR3 is TGTGCCAGCAGCCCTGGGACAGTCGGGGCCAACGTCCTGACTTTC.

The chain uses TRBV5-1 and TRBJ2-7; the match to TRBD1 covers 9 bases. There are 14 residues in the CDR3. V was pared by 4 bases and J by 6 bases, with 8 bases of the junction left unmatched. Germline V gene lookup returns CDR1 SGHRS and CDR2 YFSETQ. The CDR3 loop is CASSGSGTGTEQYF. The CDR3, as DNA: TGCGCCAGCAGCGGGTCCGGGACAGGGACCGAGCAGTACTTC.

In this sample, this clonotype turned up a few times. The V call is TRBV20-1, the J call TRBJ2-3, with TRBD2 matching over 13 bases. J gave up 3 bases and V 3 bases, and 12 bases lay outside the gene matches. This CDR3 comprises 18 residues. Germline V lookup: CDR1 DFQATT, CDR2 SNEGSKA (reference sequence). CDR3 protein: CSASPGLAGPPGTDTQYF. The CDR3 DNA is TGCAGTGCTAGTCCGGGACTAGCGGGACCCCCCGGTACAGATACGCAGTATTTT.

This clonotype was found a few times. The chain is built from TRBV18 and TRBJ2-7, with 8 bases that match TRBD2. Trimming removed 3 bases from V and 0 bases from J; junction bases left unmatched: 7. This CDR3 has 16 amino acids. Germline CDR1 KGHSH, CDR2 LQKENI. The DNA of the CDR3 is TGTGCCAGCTCACCCAACGGGGGGGCCCCCTCCTACGAGCAGTACTTC. Translating it yields CASSPNGGAPSYEQYF.

This clonotype showed up just a few times. The chain employs TRBV2 and TRBJ1-3, with D tentatively TRBD1 (5 bases). The CDR3 covers 14 residues. Trimming took off 6 bases at V and 3 bases at J, with 12 bases between the two ends. Per the germline V gene, CDR1 is SNHLY and CDR2 is FYNNEI. CDR3 nucleotides: TGTGCCAGCAGCAAGAGGGGTAATGGAAACACCATATATTTT. The encoded protein is CASSKRGNGNTIYF.

In its sample, this clonotype was seen many times. The V call is TRBV7-8, the J call TRBJ2-7; D could derive from TRBD1 or TRBD2 (6 bases each). The germline gives CDR1 SGHVS, CDR2 FQNEAQ. The CDR3 is 19 residues long. Trimming stripped 2 bases from V and 1 base from J, with 24 bases between. The CDR3 coding sequence is TGTGCCAGCAGCTTAATGGCGGGACATAGCCCGGTGGGTTCCTACGAGCAGTACTTC. The encoded protein is CASSLMAGHSPVGSYEQYF. The variable domain in full, completed from reference TRBV7-8 and TRBJ2-7, reads GAGVSQSPRYKVAKRGQDVALRCDPISGHVSLFWYQQALGQGPEFLTYFQNEAQLDKSGLPSDRFFAERPEGSVSTLKIQRTQQEDSAVYLCASSLMAGHSPVGSYEQYFGPGTRLTVT.

This clonotype was recorded at least ten times. This sequence joins TRBV11-2 and TRBJ1-1; perhaps TRBD1 as D (6 bases). The V gene's germline CDR1 is SGHAT and CDR2 FQNNGV. This CDR3 has 16 amino acids. V lost 5 bases and J 0 bases, leaving 16 bases between the germline ends. CDR3: CASSRLTGTMNTEAFF. The CDR3 DNA follows: TGTGCCAGCAGCCGATTGACAGGAACCATGAACACTGAAGCTTTCTTT.

Ten or more counts support this clonotype. The chain joins TRBV30 to TRBJ1-2; 7 bases fit TRBD1. CDR3 size: 12 residues. J was trimmed by 8 bases and V by 0 bases; bases with no gene match: 3. Germline loops: CDR1 GTSNPN, CDR2 SVGIG (reference sequence). The CDR3 bases are TGTGCCTGGAGTGTAAAGACAGGGGGCTACACCTTC. Translating gives CAWSVKTGGYTF.

This clonotype has at least ten counts. The gene calls are TRBV12-3 or TRBV12-4 and TRBJ1-2; D ambiguous. This CDR3 spans 12 amino acids. Trimming removed 8 bases at V and 2 bases at J, with 9 bases between. CDR3 nucleotides: TGTGCCAGCTCTCACTCAAACTATGGCTACACCTTC. Residues: CASSHSNYGYTF.

This clonotype was counted at least ten times. The V and J genes are TRBV30 and TRBJ1-1, with a tentative D call TRBD1 (5 bases). V lost 0 bases and J lost 2, with 16 bases in between. There are 16 residues in the CDR3. Germline V CDR1 and CDR2: GTSNPN, SVGIG (reference sequence). CDR3 residues: CAWSVRQGRGNTEAFF. DNA of the CDR3: TGTGCCTGGAGTGTACGGCAGGGAAGGGGAAACACTGAAGCTTTCTTT.

The rearrangement uses TRBV20-1 and TRBJ2-5; maybe TRBD1 (5 bases). Trimming shortened V by 7 bases and J by 5 bases, and 14 bases separated the two germline ends. CDR3 length: 12 amino acids. Germline-derived CDR1 and CDR2 are DFQATT and SNEGSKA (reference sequence). The DNA for the CDR3 is TGCAGTGTTTTGGCAGGGTGGGAGACCCAGTACTTC. Translating gives CSVLAGWETQYF.

CDR3 region: CASSYPRDKPNTGELFF. CDR3 nucleotide sequence: TGTGCCAGCAGTTACCCCAGGGACAAACCGAACACCGGGGAGCTGTTTTTT. The chain couples TRBV6-5 to TRBJ2-2; D is perhaps TRBD1 (6 bases). Germline V gives CDR1 MNHEY, CDR2 SVGAGI. This CDR3 is 17 amino acids long. The ends were cut back, 2 bases at V and 0 bases at J, with 13 bases in the middle.

Many counts were recorded for this clonotype. This chain connects TRBV18 to TRBJ1-1; D is ambiguous. V was trimmed by 4 bases and J by 7 bases, leaving 10 bases between them. CDR3 length: 12 residues. Germline lookup yields CDR1 KGHSH and CDR2 LQKENI. The CDR3 loop is CASSLAQDEAFF. As DNA, the CDR3 is TGTGCCAGCTCACTGGCTCAGGATGAAGCTTTCTTT.